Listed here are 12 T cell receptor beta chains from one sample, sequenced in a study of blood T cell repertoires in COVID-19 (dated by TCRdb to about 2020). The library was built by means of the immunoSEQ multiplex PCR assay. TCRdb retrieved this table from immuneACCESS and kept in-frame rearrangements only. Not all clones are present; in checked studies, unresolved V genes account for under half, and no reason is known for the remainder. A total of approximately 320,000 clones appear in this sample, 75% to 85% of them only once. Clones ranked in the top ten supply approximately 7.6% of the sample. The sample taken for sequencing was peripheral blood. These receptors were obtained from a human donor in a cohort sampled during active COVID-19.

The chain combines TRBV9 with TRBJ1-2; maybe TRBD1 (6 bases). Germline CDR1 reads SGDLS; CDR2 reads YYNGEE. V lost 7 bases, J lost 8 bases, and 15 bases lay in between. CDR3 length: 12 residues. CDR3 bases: TGTGCCAGCGGCCTGAGTGGGGGCGGCTACACCTTC. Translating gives CASGLSGGGYTF.

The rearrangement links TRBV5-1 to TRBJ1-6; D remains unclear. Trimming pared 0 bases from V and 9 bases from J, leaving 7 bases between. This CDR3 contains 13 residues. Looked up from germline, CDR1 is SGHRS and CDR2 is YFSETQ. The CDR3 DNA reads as TGCGCCAGCAGCTTGGAGTCACTTTCACCCCTCCACTTT. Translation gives CASSLESLSPLHF.

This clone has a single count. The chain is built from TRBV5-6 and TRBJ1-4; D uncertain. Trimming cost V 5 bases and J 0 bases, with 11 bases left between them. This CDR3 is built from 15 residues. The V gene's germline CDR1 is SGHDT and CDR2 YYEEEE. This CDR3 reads CASREHLATNEKLFF. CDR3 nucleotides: TGTGCCAGCAGGGAGCACCTTGCAACTAATGAAAAACTGTTTTTT.

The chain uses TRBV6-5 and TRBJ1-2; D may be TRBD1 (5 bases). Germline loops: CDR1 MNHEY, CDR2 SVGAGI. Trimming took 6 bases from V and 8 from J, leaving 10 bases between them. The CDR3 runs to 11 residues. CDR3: CASSHRGGYTF. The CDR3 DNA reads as TGTGCCAGCAGCCACCGGGGGGGCTACACCTTC.

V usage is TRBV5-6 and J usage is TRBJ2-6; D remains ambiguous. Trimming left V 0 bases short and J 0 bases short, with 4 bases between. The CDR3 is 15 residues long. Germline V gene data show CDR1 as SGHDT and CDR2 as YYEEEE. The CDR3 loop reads CASSLGNSGANVLTF. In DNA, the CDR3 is TGTGCCAGCAGCTTGGGTAACTCTGGGGCCAACGTCCTGACTTTC.

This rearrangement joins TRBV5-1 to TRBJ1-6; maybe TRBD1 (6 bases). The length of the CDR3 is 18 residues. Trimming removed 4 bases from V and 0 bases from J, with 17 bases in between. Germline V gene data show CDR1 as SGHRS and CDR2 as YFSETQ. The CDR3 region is CASSPGNRASSYNSPLHF. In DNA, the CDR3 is TGCGCCAGCAGCCCAGGGAACAGGGCGAGCTCCTATAATTCACCCCTCCACTTT.

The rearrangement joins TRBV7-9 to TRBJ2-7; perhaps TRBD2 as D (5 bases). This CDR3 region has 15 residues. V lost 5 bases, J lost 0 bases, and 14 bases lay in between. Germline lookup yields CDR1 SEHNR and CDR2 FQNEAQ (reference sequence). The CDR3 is CASSPPGVASYEQYF. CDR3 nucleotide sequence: TGTGCCAGCAGCCCACCCGGGGTTGCCTCCTACGAGCAGTACTTC.

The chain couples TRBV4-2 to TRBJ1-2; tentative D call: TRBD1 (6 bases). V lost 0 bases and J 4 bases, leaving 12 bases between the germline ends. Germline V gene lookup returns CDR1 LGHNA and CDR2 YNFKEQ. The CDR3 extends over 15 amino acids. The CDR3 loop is CASSQETGSRYGYTF. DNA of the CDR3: TGTGCCAGCAGCCAAGAGACAGGTTCCCGCTATGGCTACACCTTC.

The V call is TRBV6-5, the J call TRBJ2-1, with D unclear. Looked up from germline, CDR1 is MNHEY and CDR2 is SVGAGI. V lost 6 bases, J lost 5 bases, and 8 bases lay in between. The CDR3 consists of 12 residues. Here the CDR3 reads CASRRFNNEQFF. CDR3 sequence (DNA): TGTGCCAGCAGGCGCTTTAACAATGAGCAGTTCTTC.

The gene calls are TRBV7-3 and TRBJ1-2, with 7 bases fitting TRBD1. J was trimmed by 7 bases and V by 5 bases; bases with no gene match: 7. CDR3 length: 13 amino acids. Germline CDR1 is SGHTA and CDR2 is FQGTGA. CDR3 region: CASSRQGFGGYTF. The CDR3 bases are TGTGCCAGCAGCAGACAGGGTTTTGGTGGCTACACCTTC.

DNA of the CDR3: TGTGCCAGCAGCCAAACGACTAGCGGGGGAAACAATGAGCAGTTCTTC. This sequence encodes CASSQTTSGGNNEQFF. The V and J genes are TRBV11-3 and TRBJ2-1; 12 nucleotides agree with TRBD2. V was clipped by 5 bases and J by 5 bases; unmatched bases: 7. Germline CDR1 and CDR2: SGHNT and YENEEA. The CDR3 consists of 16 residues.

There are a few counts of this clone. The CDR3 DNA follows: TGTGCCAGCAGCGCATTTACCGGGACAGGCTATGGCTACACCTTC. Encoded protein: CASSAFTGTGYGYTF. The J gene is TRBJ1-2, the V gene TRBV11-2, with 8 bases identical to TRBD1. Trimming at V came to 5 bases and at J to 4 bases, leaving 9 bases not matched to a gene. CDR3 length equals 15 residues. Per germline, CDR1 SGHAT and CDR2 FQNNGV.